The source of this TCR beta chain is a study of blood T cell repertoires in COVID-19. As for the study in general: Donors in the United States, Italy and Spain gave samples during acute or convalescent COVID-19. Sources were T cells, B-cell-depleted T cells, or PBMCs; the material itself was cDNA or gDNA.

Authors' analysis steps: Reference gene primers were amplified, and this amplification served to estimate nucleated cell counts. Clones were sequenced by immunoSEQ multiplex PCR, and TCRdb holds only the in-frame ones, with some missing. The V and J calls and clone size were taken over from that table, and D and trimming were inferred from the DNA. The sample has roughly 250,000 clones; roughly 88% are singletons. The CDR3 extends over 18 amino acids. With 0 bases clipped from V and 4 bases from J, the junction kept 12 bases outside the gene matches. In germline, CDR1 is MDHEN, CDR2 SYDVKM. Recovered status in Cohort 3 required two negative PCRs, clearance, or symptom resolution.

Specimen: PBMCs or T cells enriched from blood (not recorded which). The source of this sequence is a woman in her thirties who had recovered from COVID-19. This chain links TRBV28 with TRBJ2-1; 7 bases agree with TRBD2. The CDR3 spells CASSLWRPLAVFYNEQFF. The DNA for the CDR3 is TGTGCCAGCAGTTTATGGAGGCCCCTAGCGGTTTTTTACAATGAGCAGTTCTTC.